This T cell receptor (beta chain) was found in a study of T-cell memory formation after mild COVID-19 (dated by TCRdb to about 2021). About the study as a whole: TCR sequence clusters from the two donors were largely donor specific. In two donors, T-cell clones that expanded and contracted after mild COVID-19 were followed by sequencing TCRalpha and TCRbeta repertoires longitudinally. The cohort was made up of two young adult volunteers, one female and one male, who were previously healthy.

Summary of the overall study and its limitations: Clones contracting from day 15 to 85 had balanced CD4/CD8 phenotypes, while a second wave expanding from day 15 to 37 was biased towards CD4+. Contracting CD4+ clones turned up mainly in the CM and EM memory subsets, whereas EMRA was where CD8+ clones were enriched. SARS-CoV-2 specificity of the second-wave clones peaking on day 37 was not confirmed. Only a couple of mild cases were covered in the study, and larger cohorts including severe cases with pre-infection samples were considered necessary. The detection of some responding clones in pre-infection memory suggests that pre-existing cross-reactive memory T cells joined the SARS-CoV-2 response.

The germline V gene (reference sequence) specifies LNHNV as CDR1 and YYDKDF as CDR2. Between the V and J ends, shortened by 3 bases and 6 bases respectively, the junction contains 7 bases. The CDR3 sequence holds 12 residues, the cysteine and phenylalanine included. The CDR3 DNA has 36 bases and is translated from base 1. Ficoll-Paque density gradient centrifugation was the method used to isolate PBMCs. TCRdb lists the instrument as Illumina NovaSeq 6000. TCRalpha and TCRbeta cDNA libraries were built by 5'RACE with constant-segment primers, adding sample barcodes and unique molecular identifiers. Trizol reagent was used to extract RNA from every sample. Library amplification was performed in two PCR steps, and a second sample barcode and Illumina TruSeq adapters were introduced in the second step. Sequencing of the libraries was done on an Illumina NovaSeq, producing 2 x 150 bp paired-end reads. The original pipeline was this. Demultiplexing of reads and collapsing into UMI-guided consensus sequences were performed with migec v1.2.7. Using mixcr v2.1.11, UMI consensuses were aligned to TRA and TRB V and J templates and then assembled into clonotypes. Expanded or contracted clonotypes were those called significant by both edgeR and NoisET, with noise models trained on biological replicates. For edgeR calls, the cutoffs were a false discovery rate-adjusted p below 0.01 and a log2 fold-change threshold of 1. PCA with hierarchical clustering of max-normalized trajectories of the 1000 most abundant clonotypes was used as exploratory dynamics analysis. Separately sequenced CD4+ and CD8+ repertoires were used to assign the CD4 or CD8 phenotype of responding clones. TCRdb applied fastp at Q25 and MiXCR to the public reads, then kept only in-frame beta chains. Rows with one shared CDR3 protein collapse into an entry with the most common genes and DNA. TCRdb's processing, not the study's, gives the V and J calls here. The sample includes roughly 300,000 distinct CDR3 sequences, with 8.2% observed a single time. Of the sample, about 22% falls within the top ten clones.

This clonotype was counted only a few times. Its specific antigen is unknown. No base quality values were provided; no much bigger clone lies one nucleotide off. The sequence derives from a man aged 18 to 35 who had mild COVID-19 (a few samples of this study predate the infection). The sample titles of this study are shuffled in the database, so cell type and time point are left out; the donor was told from shared clones. Specimen: PBMCs or a T cell subset sorted from them (not recorded which). The rearrangement joined TRBV15 to TRBJ2-3; the D gene is unclear. The bases are TGTGCCACCAGCAGGAACGGGGATACGCAGTATTTT. Its coded protein is CATSRNGDTQYF.